The 3 T cell receptor beta chains below were found in one sample sequenced in a study of post-analysis software for immune sequencing data. Study-wide results and caveats: A few TRBV segments appeared more often in patients than in controls, and TRBV5-6, TRBV5-1 and TRBV20-1 were among these.

Unique molecular identifiers had been added to the TCR beta cDNA libraries. Via MiXCR, TCRdb re-called the PCR reads, giving one row per CDR3 protein. The sample holds roughly 700,000 distinct CDR3 sequences, around 27% seen once. Their antigen targets remain unknown. The specimen was blood. The receptor source for this set is a girl under 18 with multiple sclerosis.

This clonotype was picked up a small number of times. The rearrangement uses TRBV28 and TRBJ2-5; 9 bases match TRBD2. Trimming took 4 bases from V and 6 from J; bases not matched to a gene: 6. Germline assignment: CDR1 MDHEN and CDR2 SYDVKM. The CDR3 has 14 residues. The CDR3 DNA reads as TGTGCCAGCAGTTCGGCGGGGGGGGGCAAGACCCAGTACTTC. Its protein is CASSSAGGGKTQYF.

The chain employs TRBV11-1 and TRBJ2-3, with a possible D match to TRBD1 (6 bases). Looked up from germline, CDR1 is SGHAT and CDR2 is FQDESV (reference sequence). Trimming left V 6 bases short and J 2 bases short, with 15 bases between. The CDR3 sequence is 15 residues long. The DNA for the CDR3 is TGTGCCAGCAGGCCTCTAAGGGGGTTCACAGATACGCAGTATTTT. This gives the protein CASRPLRGFTDTQYF.

The rearrangement links TRBV20-1 to TRBJ1-1; no reliable D call. The CDR3 consists of 14 residues. V was cut by 1 base and J by 4 bases, with 13 bases left in between. The germline gives CDR1 DFQATT, CDR2 SNEGSKA (reference sequence). CDR3 sequence (DNA): TGCAGTGCTAGAGTCAACGGGCGGGCCACTGAAGCTTTCTTT. It yields the protein CSARVNGRATEAFF.